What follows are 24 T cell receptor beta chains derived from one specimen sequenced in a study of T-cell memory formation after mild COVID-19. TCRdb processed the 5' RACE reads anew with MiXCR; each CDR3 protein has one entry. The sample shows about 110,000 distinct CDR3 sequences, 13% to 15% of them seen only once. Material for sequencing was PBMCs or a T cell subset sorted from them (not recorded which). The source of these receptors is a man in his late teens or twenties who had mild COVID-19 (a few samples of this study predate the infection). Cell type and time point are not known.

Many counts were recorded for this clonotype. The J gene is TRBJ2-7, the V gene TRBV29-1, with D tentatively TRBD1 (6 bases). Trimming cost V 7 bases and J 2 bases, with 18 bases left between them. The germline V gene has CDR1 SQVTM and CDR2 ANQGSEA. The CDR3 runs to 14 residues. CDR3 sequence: CSAASVGQPYEQYF. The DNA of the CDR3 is TGCAGCGCCGCATCCGTTGGACAGCCCTACGAGCAGTACTTC.

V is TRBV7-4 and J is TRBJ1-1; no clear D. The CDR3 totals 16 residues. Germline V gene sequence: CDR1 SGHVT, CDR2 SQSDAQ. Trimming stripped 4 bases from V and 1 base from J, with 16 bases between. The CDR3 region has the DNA TGTGCCAGCAGCTCACCATGGGGAGATGGGAACACTGAAGCTTTCTTT. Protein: CASSSPWGDGNTEAFF.

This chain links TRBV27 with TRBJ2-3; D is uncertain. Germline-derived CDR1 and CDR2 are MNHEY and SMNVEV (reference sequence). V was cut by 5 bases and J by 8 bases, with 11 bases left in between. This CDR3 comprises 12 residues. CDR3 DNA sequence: TGTGCCAGCAGTCTTTCACGAGGTACGCAGTATTTT. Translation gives CASSLSRGTQYF.

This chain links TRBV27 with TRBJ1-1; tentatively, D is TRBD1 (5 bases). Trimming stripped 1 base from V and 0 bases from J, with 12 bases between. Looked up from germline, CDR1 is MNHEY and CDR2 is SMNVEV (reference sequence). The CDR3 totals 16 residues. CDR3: CASSLFRSGMNTEAFF. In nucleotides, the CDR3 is TGTGCCAGCAGTTTATTTCGGTCAGGGATGAACACTGAAGCTTTCTTT.

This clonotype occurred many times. The CDR3 reads CATSIDAGQGQETQYF. CDR3 coding DNA: TGTGCCACCAGCATAGATGCGGGACAGGGCCAAGAGACCCAGTACTTC. The chain carries TRBV15 and TRBJ2-5, with 9 bases identical to TRBD1. The germline gives CDR1 LNHNV, CDR2 YYDKDF (reference sequence). CDR3 length: 16 amino acids. The V segment lost 4 bases and the J segment 1 base; nucleotides outside the gene matches: 7.

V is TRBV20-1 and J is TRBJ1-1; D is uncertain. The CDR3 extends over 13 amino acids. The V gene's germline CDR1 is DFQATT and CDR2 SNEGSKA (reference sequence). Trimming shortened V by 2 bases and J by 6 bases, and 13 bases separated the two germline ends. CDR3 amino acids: CSARTFDPPEAFF. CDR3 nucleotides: TGCAGTGCTAGAACCTTCGATCCCCCTGAAGCTTTCTTT.

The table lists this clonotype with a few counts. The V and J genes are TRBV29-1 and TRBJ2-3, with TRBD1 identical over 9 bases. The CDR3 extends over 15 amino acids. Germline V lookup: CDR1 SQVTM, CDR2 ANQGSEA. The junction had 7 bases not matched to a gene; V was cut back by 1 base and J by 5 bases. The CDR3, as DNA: TGCAGCGTTGAAGGTCGGGACAGGGAGGAAGATACGCAGTATTTT. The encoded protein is CSVEGRDREEDTQYF.

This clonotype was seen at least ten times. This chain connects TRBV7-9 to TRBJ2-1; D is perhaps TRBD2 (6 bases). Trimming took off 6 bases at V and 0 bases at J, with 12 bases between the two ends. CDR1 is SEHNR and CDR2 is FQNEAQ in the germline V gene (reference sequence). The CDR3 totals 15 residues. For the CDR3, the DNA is TGTGCCAGCAGGTACCGGGGGAGCTCCTACAATGAGCAGTTCTTC. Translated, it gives CASRYRGSSYNEQFF.

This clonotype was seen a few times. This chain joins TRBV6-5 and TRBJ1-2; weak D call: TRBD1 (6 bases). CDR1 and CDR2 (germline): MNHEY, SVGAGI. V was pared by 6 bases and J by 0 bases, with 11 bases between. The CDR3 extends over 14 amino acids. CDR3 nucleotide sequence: TGTGCCAGCAGGTTGGACAGCACTAACTATGGCTACACCTTC. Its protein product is CASRLDSTNYGYTF.

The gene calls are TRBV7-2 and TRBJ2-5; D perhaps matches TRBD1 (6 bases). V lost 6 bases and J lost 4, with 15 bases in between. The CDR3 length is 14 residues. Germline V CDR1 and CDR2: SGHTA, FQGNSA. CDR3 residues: CASSRGGMGETQYF. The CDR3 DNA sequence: TGTGCCAGCAGTCGAGGGGGTATGGGAGAGACCCAGTACTTC.

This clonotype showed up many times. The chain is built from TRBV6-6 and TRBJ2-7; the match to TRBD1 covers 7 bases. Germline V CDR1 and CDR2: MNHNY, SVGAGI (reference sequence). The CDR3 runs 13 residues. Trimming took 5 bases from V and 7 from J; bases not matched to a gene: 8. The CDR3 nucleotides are TGTGCCAGCAGTCACGGGACAGCCTTGGAGCAGTACTTC. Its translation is CASSHGTALEQYF.

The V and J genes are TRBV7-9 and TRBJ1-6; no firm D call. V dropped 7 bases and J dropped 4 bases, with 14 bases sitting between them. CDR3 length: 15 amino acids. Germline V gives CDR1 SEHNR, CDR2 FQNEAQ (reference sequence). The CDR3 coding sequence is TGTGCCAGCATCGGATCGGCGCCATATAATTCACCCCTCCACTTT. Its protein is CASIGSAPYNSPLHF. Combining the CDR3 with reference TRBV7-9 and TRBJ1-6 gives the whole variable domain DTGVSQNPRHKITKRGQNVTFRCDPISEHNRLYWYRQTLGQGPEFLTYFQNEAQLEKSRLLSDRFSAERPKGSFSTLEIQRTEQGDSAMYLCASIGSAPYNSPLHFGNGTRLTVT.

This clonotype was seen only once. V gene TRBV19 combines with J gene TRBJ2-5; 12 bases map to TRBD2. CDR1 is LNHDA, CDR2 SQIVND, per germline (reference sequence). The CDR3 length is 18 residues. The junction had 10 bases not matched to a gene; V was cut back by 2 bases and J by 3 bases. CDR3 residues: CASSILPRTSGVEETQYF. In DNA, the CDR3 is TGTGCCAGTAGTATATTGCCCCGGACTAGCGGGGTTGAAGAGACCCAGTACTTC.

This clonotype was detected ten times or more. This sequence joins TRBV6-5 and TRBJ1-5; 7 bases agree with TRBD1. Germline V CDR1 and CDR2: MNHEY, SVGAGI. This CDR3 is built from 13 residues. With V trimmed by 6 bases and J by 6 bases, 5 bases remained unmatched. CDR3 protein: CASSGTARQPQHF. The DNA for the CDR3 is TGTGCCAGCAGCGGGACAGCCCGTCAGCCCCAGCATTTT.

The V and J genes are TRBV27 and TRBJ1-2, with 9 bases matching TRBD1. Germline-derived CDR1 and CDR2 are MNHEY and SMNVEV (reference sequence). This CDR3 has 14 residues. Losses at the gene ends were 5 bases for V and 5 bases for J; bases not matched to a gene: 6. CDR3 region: CASSADGTGYGYTF. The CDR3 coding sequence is TGTGCCAGCAGTGCCGACGGGACAGGGTATGGCTACACCTTC.

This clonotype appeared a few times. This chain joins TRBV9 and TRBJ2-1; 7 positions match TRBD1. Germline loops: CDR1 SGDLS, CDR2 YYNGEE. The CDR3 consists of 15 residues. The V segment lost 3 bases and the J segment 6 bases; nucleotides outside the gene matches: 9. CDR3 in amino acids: CASSAWGQTFNEQFF. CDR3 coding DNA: TGTGCCAGCAGCGCGTGGGGACAGACTTTCAATGAGCAGTTCTTC.

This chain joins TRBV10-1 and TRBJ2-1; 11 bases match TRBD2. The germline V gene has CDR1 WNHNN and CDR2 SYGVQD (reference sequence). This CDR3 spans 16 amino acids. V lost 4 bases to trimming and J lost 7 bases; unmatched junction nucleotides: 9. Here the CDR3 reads CASSGDSGGGPNEQFF. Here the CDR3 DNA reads TGCGCCAGCAGTGGAGATAGCGGGGGGGGGCCGAATGAGCAGTTCTTC.

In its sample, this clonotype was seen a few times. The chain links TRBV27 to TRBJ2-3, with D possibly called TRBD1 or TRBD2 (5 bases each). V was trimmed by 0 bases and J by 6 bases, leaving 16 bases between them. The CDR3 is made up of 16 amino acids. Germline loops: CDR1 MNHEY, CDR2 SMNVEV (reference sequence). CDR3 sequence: CASSLSPGPSGDTQYF. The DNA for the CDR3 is TGTGCCAGCAGTTTATCCCCGGGACCCTCAGGGGATACGCAGTATTTT.

CDR3 bases: TGTGCCAGCAGTTACTCGAGTGGGTCGGGAGAGACCCAGTACTTC. It codes for CASSYSSGSGETQYF. The V call is TRBV6-2 or TRBV6-3, the J call TRBJ2-5; no definite D call. The ends were cut back, 0 bases at V and 4 bases at J, with 12 bases in the middle. This CDR3 comprises 15 residues. Per the germline V gene, CDR1 is MNHEY and CDR2 is SVGEGT.

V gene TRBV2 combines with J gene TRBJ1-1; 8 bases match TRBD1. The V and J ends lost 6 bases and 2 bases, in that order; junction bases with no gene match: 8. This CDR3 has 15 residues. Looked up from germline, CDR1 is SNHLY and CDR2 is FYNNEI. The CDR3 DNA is TGTGCCAGCAGGATCCAGGGGGCGGGAAACACTGAAGCTTTCTTT. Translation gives CASRIQGAGNTEAFF.

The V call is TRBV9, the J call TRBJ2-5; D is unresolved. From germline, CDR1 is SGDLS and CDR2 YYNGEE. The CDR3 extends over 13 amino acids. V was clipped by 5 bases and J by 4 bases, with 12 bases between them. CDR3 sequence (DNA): TGTGCCAGCAGTCCCGAAGCAGCAGAGACCCAGTACTTC. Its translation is CASSPEAAETQYF.

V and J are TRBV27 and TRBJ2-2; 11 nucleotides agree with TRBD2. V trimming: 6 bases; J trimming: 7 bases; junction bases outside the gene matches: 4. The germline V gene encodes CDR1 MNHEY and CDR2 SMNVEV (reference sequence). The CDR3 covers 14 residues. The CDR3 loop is CASRLAGADGELFF. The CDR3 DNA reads TGTGCCAGCAGACTAGCGGGAGCGGACGGGGAGCTGTTTTTT.

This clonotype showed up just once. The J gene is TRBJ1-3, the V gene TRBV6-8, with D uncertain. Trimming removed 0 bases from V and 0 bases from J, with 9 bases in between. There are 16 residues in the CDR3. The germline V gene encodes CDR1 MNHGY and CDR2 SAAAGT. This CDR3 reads CASSYSKPSSGNTIYF. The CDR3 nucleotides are TGTGCCAGCAGTTACTCGAAACCGAGCTCTGGAAACACCATATATTTT.

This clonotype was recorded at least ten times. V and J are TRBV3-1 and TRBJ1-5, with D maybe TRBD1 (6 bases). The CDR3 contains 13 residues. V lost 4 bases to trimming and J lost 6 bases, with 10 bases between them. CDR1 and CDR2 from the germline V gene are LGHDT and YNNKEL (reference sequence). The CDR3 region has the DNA TGTGCCAGCAGCCCTCGGGGGGCTCAGCCCCAGCATTTT. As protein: CASSPRGAQPQHF.